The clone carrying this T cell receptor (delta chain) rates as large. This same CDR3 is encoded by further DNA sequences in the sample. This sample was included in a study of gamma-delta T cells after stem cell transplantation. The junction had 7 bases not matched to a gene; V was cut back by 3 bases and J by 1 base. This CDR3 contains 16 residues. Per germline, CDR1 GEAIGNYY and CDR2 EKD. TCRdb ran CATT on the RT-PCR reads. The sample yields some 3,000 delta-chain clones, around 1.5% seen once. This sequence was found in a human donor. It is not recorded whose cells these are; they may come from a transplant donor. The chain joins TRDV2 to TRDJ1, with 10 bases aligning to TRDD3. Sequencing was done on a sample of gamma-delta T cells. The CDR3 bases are TGTGCCTGTGACGACCTACTGGGGGATGCCACCGATAAACTCATCTTT. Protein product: CACDDLLGDATDKLIF.